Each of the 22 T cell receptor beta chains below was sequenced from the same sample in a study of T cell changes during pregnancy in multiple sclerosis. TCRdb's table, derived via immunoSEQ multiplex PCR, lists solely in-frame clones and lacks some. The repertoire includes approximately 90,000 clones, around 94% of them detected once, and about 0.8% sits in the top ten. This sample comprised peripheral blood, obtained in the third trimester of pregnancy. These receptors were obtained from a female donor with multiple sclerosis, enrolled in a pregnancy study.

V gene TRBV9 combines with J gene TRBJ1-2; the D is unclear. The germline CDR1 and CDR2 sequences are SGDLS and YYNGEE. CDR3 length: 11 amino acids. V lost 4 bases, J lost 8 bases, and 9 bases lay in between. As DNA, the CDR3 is TGTGCCAGCAGCTCAAGGCGGGGCTACACCTTC. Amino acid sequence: CASSSRRGYTF.

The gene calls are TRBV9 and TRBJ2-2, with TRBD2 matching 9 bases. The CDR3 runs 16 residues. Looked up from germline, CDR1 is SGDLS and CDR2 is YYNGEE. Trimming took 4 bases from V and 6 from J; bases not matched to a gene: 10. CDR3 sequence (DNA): TGTGCCAGCAGCCCCCGGGTAGCGGGAGTACCCGGGGAGCTGTTTTTT. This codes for CASSPRVAGVPGELFF.

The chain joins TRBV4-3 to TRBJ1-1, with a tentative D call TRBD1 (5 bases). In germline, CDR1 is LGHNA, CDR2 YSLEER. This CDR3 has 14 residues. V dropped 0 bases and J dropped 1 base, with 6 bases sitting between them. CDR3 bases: TGCGCCAGCAGCCAAGAAAGGGGGAACACTGAAGCTTTCTTT. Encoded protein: CASSQERGNTEAFF.

The CDR3 sequence is CASSAQAMNTEAFF. The CDR3 DNA is TGTGCCAGCAGCGCCCAAGCGATGAACACTGAAGCTTTCTTT. The gene calls are TRBV7-9 and TRBJ1-1; D not certain. V was shortened by 5 bases and J by 0 bases, with 10 bases between the two germline ends. The germline V gene has CDR1 SEHNR and CDR2 FQNEAQ (reference sequence). The CDR3 has 14 residues.

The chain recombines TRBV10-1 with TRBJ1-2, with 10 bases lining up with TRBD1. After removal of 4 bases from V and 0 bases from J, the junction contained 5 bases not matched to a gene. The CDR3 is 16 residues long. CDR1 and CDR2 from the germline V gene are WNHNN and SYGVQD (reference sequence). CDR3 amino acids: CASSGGDRGPNYGYTF. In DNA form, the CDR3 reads TGCGCCAGCAGTGGGGGGGACAGGGGTCCTAACTATGGCTACACCTTC.

CDR3 in DNA: TGTGCCACCAGCAGAGACCAGACAGGGGGAAATGAAGCTTTCTTT. It encodes CATSRDQTGGNEAFF. This sequence joins TRBV15 and TRBJ1-1, with 9 bases matching TRBD1. The ends lost 0 bases at V and 7 bases at J; junction bases unmatched: 6. Germline CDR1 is LNHNV and CDR2 is YYDKDF (reference sequence). This CDR3 has 15 residues.

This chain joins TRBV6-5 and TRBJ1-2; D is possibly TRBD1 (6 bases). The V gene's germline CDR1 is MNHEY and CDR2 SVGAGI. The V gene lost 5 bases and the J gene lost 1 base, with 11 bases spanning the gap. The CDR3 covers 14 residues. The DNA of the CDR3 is TGTGCCAGCAGTGGCGCGGACAGTAACTATGGCTACACCTTC. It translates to CASSGADSNYGYTF.

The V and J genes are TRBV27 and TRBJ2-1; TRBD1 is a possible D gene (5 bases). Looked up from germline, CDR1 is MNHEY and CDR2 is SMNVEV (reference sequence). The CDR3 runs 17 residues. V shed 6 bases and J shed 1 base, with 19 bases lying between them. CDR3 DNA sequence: TGTGCCAGCAGCCTTAATCGACAGATGATTTCCTACAATGAGCAGTTCTTC. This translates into CASSLNRQMISYNEQFF.

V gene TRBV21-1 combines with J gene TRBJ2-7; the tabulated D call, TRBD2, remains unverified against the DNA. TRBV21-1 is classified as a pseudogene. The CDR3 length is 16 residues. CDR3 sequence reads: CASSKQGLRYSYEQYF. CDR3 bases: TGTGCCAGCAGCAAACAGGGACTGCGGTACTCCTACGAGCAGTACTTC.

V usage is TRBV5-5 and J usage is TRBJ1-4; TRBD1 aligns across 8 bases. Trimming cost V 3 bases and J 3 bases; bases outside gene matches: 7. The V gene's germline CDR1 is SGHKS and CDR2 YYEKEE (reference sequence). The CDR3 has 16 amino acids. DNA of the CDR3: TGTGCCAGCAGCTCTCCCAGGGGGCCGGCTAATGAAAAACTGTTTTTT. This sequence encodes CASSSPRGPANEKLFF.

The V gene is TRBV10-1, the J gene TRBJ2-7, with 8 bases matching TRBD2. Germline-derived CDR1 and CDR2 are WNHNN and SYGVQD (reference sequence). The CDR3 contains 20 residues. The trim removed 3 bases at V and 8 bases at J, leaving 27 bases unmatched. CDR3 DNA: TGCGCCAGCAGTGATCCGACTGAGCGGGAGTGCAAGGGAACCTCTGCCAAGCAGTACTTC. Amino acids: CASSDPTERECKGTSAKQYF.

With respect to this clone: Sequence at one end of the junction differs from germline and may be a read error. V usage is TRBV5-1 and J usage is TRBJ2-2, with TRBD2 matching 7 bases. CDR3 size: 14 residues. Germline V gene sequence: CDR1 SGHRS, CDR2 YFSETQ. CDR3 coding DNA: TGCGCCAGCATCGGAGCGGGAAACAGCGGGGAGCTGTTTTTT. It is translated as CASIGAGNSGELFF.

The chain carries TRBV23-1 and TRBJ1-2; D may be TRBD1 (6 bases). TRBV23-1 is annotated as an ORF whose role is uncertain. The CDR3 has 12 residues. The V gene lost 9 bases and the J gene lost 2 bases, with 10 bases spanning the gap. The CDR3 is CASLGQNYGYTF. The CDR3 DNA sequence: TGCGCCAGTCTAGGACAGAACTATGGCTACACCTTC.

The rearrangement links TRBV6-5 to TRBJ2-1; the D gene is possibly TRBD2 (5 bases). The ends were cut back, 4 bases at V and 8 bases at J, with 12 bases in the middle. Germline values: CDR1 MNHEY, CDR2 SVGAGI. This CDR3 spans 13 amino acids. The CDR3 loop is CASSSAGVDEQFF. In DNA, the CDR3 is TGTGCCAGCAGTTCCGCGGGTGTTGATGAGCAGTTCTTC.

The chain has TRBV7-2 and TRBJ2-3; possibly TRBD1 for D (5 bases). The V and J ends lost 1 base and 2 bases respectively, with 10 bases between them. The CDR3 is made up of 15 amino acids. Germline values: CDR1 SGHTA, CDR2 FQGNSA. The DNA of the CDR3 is TGTGCCAGCAGCTTAGAAGCAGGGATCACAGATACGCAGTATTTT. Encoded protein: CASSLEAGITDTQYF.

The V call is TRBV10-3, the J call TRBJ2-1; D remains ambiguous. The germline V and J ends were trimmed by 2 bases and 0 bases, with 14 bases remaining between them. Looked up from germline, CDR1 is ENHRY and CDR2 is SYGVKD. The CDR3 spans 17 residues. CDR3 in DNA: TGTGCCATCAGTGAGGCCCCCCGAAGGAGCTCCTACAATGAGCAGTTCTTC. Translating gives CAISEAPRRSSYNEQFF.

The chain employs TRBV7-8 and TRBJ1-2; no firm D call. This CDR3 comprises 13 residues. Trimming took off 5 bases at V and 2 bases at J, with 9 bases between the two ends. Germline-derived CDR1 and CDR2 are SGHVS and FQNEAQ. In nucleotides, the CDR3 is TGTGCCAGCAGCCCAACAATGAACTATGGCTACACCTTC. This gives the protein CASSPTMNYGYTF. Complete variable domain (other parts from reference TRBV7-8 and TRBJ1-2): GAGVSQSPRYKVAKRGQDVALRCDPISGHVSLFWYQQALGQGPEFLTYFQNEAQLDKSGLPSDRFFAERPEGSVSTLKIQRTQQEDSAVYLCASSPTMNYGYTFGSGTRLTVV.

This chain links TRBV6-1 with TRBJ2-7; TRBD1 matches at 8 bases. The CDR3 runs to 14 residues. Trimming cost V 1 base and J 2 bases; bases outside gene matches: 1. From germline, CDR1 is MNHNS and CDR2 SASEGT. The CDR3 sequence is CASSEVGQAYEQYF. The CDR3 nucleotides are TGTGCCAGCAGTGAAGTGGGACAGGCCTACGAGCAGTACTTC.

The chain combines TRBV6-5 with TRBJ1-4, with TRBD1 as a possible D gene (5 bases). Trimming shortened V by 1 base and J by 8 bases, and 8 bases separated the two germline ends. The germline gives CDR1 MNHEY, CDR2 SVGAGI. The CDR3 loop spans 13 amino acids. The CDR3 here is CASSYFGGEKLFF. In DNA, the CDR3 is TGTGCCAGCAGTTACTTCGGGGGAGAAAAACTGTTTTTT.

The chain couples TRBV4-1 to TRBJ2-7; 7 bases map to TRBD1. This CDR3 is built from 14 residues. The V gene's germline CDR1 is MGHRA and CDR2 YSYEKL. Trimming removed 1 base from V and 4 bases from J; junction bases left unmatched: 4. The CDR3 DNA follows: TGCGCCAGCAGCCAAGTGGACAGGTTTTACGAGCAGTACTTC. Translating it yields CASSQVDRFYEQYF.

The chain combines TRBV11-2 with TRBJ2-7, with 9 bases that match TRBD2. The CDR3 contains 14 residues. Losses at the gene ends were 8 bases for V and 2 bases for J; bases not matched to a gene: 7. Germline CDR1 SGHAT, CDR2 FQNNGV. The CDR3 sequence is CASGLAGLTYEQYF. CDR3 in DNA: TGTGCCAGCGGGCTAGCGGGGCTAACCTACGAGCAGTACTTC.

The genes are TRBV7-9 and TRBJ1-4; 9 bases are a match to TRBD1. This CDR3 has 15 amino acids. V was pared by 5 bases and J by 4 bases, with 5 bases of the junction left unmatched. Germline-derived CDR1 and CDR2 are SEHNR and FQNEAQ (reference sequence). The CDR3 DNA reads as TGTGCCAGCAGCGCGACGGGACAGGGTAATGAAAAACTGTTTTTT. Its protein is CASSATGQGNEKLFF.